The 15 T cell receptor beta chains reported below all come from one sample, sequenced in a study of T-cell reconstitution after alpha-beta-depleted transplantation in children. The library targeted TCRbeta and was prepared with unique molecular identifiers. TCRdb itself ran the PCR reads through MiXCR, one entry per CDR3 protein. This repertoire shows 350,000 to 450,000 distinct CDR3 sequences, roughly 22% found once; its top ten account for 3% to 4.5%. The sequencing used PBMCs from the stem cell graft donor, collected from the stem cell graft. These receptors all stem from a human donor who donated a stem cell graft to a child with acute myeloid leukemia.

This rearrangement joins TRBV4-2 to TRBJ2-1; D is uncertain. The CDR3 is 15 amino acids. Per the germline V gene, CDR1 is LGHNA and CDR2 is YNFKEQ. Trimming removed 0 bases from V and 6 bases from J, with 12 bases in between. The CDR3 nucleotides read TGTGCCAGCAGCCAAGAACTCCCGATTGGCAATGAGCAGTTCTTC. This sequence encodes CASSQELPIGNEQFF.

The chain combines TRBV29-1 with TRBJ2-1; tentatively, D is TRBD1 (6 bases). The CDR3 is 13 residues long. V lost 5 bases to trimming and J lost 0 bases, with 8 bases between them. Germline CDR1 is SQVTM and CDR2 is ANQGSEA. Written as DNA, the CDR3 is TGCAGCGTTCGACAGGACTCCTACAATGAGCAGTTCTTC. The encoded protein is CSVRQDSYNEQFF.

The CDR3 bases are TGTGCCAGCAGCTTACGGGACATCCCGAACACTGAAGCTTTCTTT. Translated, it gives CASSLRDIPNTEAFF. The V call is TRBV7-9, the J call TRBJ1-1, with D perhaps TRBD1 (6 bases). V was clipped by 2 bases and J by 1 base, with 11 bases between them. The CDR3 is 15 residues long. Germline V gives CDR1 SEHNR, CDR2 FQNEAQ (reference sequence). Based on the CDR3 plus reference TRBV7-9 and TRBJ1-1, the full variable domain is DTGVSQNPRHKITKRGQNVTFRCDPISEHNRLYWYRQTLGQGPEFLTYFQNEAQLEKSRLLSDRFSAERPKGSFSTLEIQRTEQGDSAMYLCASSLRDIPNTEAFFGQGTRLTVV.

The chain couples TRBV2 to TRBJ1-6; D perhaps matches TRBD1 (5 bases). Trimming removed 7 bases from V and 10 bases from J, with 11 bases in between. The CDR3 is 12 amino acids. From germline, CDR1 is SNHLY and CDR2 FYNNEI. CDR3 nucleotide sequence: TGTGCCAGCACACAGGCCTCCTCACCCCTCCACTTT. This sequence encodes CASTQASSPLHF.

The chain combines TRBV5-1 with TRBJ2-5; D is possibly TRBD2 (6 bases). CDR1 and CDR2 from the germline V gene are SGHRS and YFSETQ. The CDR3 loop spans 15 amino acids. V lost 4 bases, J lost 1 base, and 14 bases lay in between. The CDR3 region is CASSRDFTSQETQYF. The DNA for the CDR3 is TGCGCCAGCAGCCGGGACTTCACTTCCCAAGAGACCCAGTACTTC.

At least ten counts were recorded for this clonotype. The CDR3 DNA reads as TGTGCCAGCAGTTTTGCTAGCGCGAACTACGAGCAGTACTTC. It codes for CASSFASANYEQYF. The V gene is TRBV27, the J gene TRBJ2-7, with a possible D match to TRBD2 (6 bases). Germline CDR1 MNHEY, CDR2 SMNVEV (reference sequence). The CDR3 has 14 residues. Trimming took off 3 bases at V and 3 bases at J, with 12 bases between the two ends.

This clonotype was observed at least ten times. This sequence joins TRBV29-1 and TRBJ1-1; D may be TRBD1 (5 bases). The CDR3 extends over 14 amino acids. With 8 bases removed from V and 0 bases from J, the gap between germline ends came to 16 bases. Germline lookup yields CDR1 SQVTM and CDR2 ANQGSEA. Here the CDR3 DNA reads TGCAGCACAAGATCCGGGACGGTGAACACTGAAGCTTTCTTT. It yields the protein CSTRSGTVNTEAFF.

V gene TRBV4-1 combines with J gene TRBJ2-1; TRBD2 matches 12 bases. Germline lookup yields CDR1 MGHRA and CDR2 YSYEKL. V was pared by 3 bases and J by 4 bases, with 4 bases of the junction left unmatched. The CDR3 consists of 16 residues. The CDR3 loop is CASSHLAGGGYNEQFF. The CDR3 DNA sequence: TGCGCCAGCAGCCACCTAGCGGGAGGGGGATACAATGAGCAGTTCTTC.

The table lists this clonotype with a few counts. The rearrangement links TRBV12-3 or TRBV12-4 to TRBJ1-1; possible D gene TRBD1, 6 bases. The CDR3 sequence is 14 residues long. V lost 1 base and J lost 3, with 9 bases in between. CDR3 bases: TGTGCCAGCAGTTTAGAAGACAGGTACACTGAAGCTTTCTTT. It is translated as CASSLEDRYTEAFF.

The sample holds a few counts of this clonotype. The rearrangement links TRBV13 to TRBJ2-1; D might be TRBD2 (5 bases). Germline CDR1 and CDR2: PRHDT and FYEKMQ (reference sequence). This CDR3 region has 18 residues. V dropped 0 bases and J dropped 0 bases, with 15 bases sitting between them. The CDR3 region is CASSLGITAVISYNEQFF. DNA for the CDR3: TGTGCCAGCAGCTTAGGCATCACAGCGGTGATCTCCTACAATGAGCAGTTCTTC.

Written as DNA, the CDR3 is TGTGCCACCAGCAGGGAACAGGCAACTAATGAAAAACTGTTTTTT. It specifies CATSREQATNEKLFF. The chain uses TRBV15 and TRBJ1-4, with D perhaps matching TRBD1 (5 bases). From germline, CDR1 is LNHNV and CDR2 YYDKDF (reference sequence). The CDR3 spans 15 residues. Trimming removed 3 bases from V and 0 bases from J, with 8 bases in between.

This clonotype was observed many times. The gene calls are TRBV20-1 and TRBJ2-5, with 12 bases that match TRBD2. Germline trimming cut 0 bases from V and 5 bases from J; bases unmatched to any gene: 7. CDR1 and CDR2 from the germline V gene are DFQATT and SNEGSKA (reference sequence). The CDR3 is 16 amino acids. Here the CDR3 reads CSARDPLAGGVETQYF. CDR3 nucleotides: TGCAGTGCTAGAGATCCCCTAGCGGGAGGGGTGGAGACCCAGTACTTC.

This clonotype was detected only a few times. The rearrangement joins TRBV5-1 to TRBJ2-7; the D gene could be TRBD1 or TRBD2 (7 bases each). The CDR3 sequence is 16 residues long. Germline-derived CDR1 and CDR2 are SGHRS and YFSETQ. With 4 bases removed from V and 3 bases from J, the gap between germline ends came to 20 bases. The CDR3, as DNA: TGCGCCAGCAGCCCGGAGGGGGCTAGCGGATACTACGAGCAGTACTTC. It yields the protein CASSPEGASGYYEQYF.

The rearrangement uses TRBV12-3 or TRBV12-4 and TRBJ2-3; TRBD1 matches 8 bases. There are 14 residues in the CDR3. V was pared by 4 bases and J by 6 bases, with 6 bases of the junction left unmatched. CDR3 protein: CASSSQGAGDTQYF. The DNA of the CDR3 is TGTGCCAGCAGTTCGCAGGGGGCCGGGGATACGCAGTATTTT.

This rearrangement joins TRBV5-1 to TRBJ2-7; 14 bases agree with TRBD2. Trimming took 4 bases from V and 6 from J; bases not matched to a gene: 6. The germline gives CDR1 SGHRS, CDR2 YFSETQ. The CDR3 loop spans 15 amino acids. The CDR3 region is CASSEGLAGVSEQYF. The CDR3 bases are TGCGCCAGCAGCGAGGGACTAGCGGGAGTAAGCGAGCAGTACTTC.